This TCR beta chain derives from a study of OX40 agonist ivuxolimab in advanced cancers. Study-wide background: People in dose escalation had one of these cancers: hepatocellular carcinoma, melanoma, renal cell or head and neck cancer.

The data were produced by immunoSEQ multiplex PCR, yet TCRdb's version contains in-frame clones alone and is incomplete. The sample holds approximately 45,000 clones, about 80% seen once. The CDR3 loop spans 13 amino acids. Per germline, CDR1 MNHNY and CDR2 SVGAGI (reference sequence). V was trimmed by 9 bases and J by 13 bases, leaving 21 bases between them. The chain links TRBV6-6 to TRBJ1-4; no clear D. This clonotype was obtained from an adult with an advanced solid tumor such as melanoma, head and neck, liver or kidney cancer. The specimen was CD4+ or CD8+ T cells sorted from blood, collected in a trial of the OX40 agonist ivuxolimab. CDR3 protein: CASCREAYIGLFF. The CDR3 DNA follows: TGTGCCAGTTGCCGTGAGGCCTATATCGGACTGTTTTTT.